The clone carrying this TCR beta chain has a handful of counts. Seattle patients were enrolled while actively infected and followed longitudinally. The source of the sample is a study of blood T cell repertoires in COVID-19. Study information: Spain, Italy and the United States supplied samples that represented acute and convalescent COVID-19. Sample material is recorded as cDNA or gDNA derived from T cells, B-cell-depleted T cells, or PBMCs.

Per the original data handling: Reference gene primer amplification gave estimated nucleated cell counts. Some clones are missing from TCRdb's copy, which holds only in-frame ones; the method was immunoSEQ multiplex PCR. The DNA gave D and trimming, while V, J and clone size come from that table. This sample has about 230,000 clones, with around 84% found just once. The TCR comes from a man aged 45-60 years with COVID-19, enrolled during active disease. Sequenced sample: peripheral blood.

CDR3 coding DNA: TGTGCCAGCAGTCGACAGGGGAACTATGGCTACACCTTC. This encodes CASSRQGNYGYTF. V gene TRBV6-5 combines with J gene TRBJ1-2, with TRBD1 matching 8 bases. Germline loops: CDR1 MNHEY, CDR2 SVGAGI. The junction had 1 base not matched to a gene; V was cut back by 5 bases and J by 2 bases. There are 13 residues in the CDR3.